One and the same sample provided the 29 T cell receptor beta chains below, sequenced in a study of human T cells and chemical hapten exposure. Time point defined: patch test 1, 2 weeks after DPC sensitization. Treatment specified: therapeutic diphenylcyclopropenone sensitization with weekly scalp DPC. Each CDR3 protein gets one entry after TCRdb re-called the RACE reads with MiXCR. The sample holds fewer than 130,000 distinct CDR3 sequences; approximately 11% are singletons and the top ten take roughly 3.5%. The material was whole blood, obtained in connection with sensitization to the hapten diphenylcyclopropenone (DPC). The source is a middle-aged woman with alopecia areata. Some clones in this sample may be carry-over from other donors' samples.

In this sample, this clonotype turned up a few times. CDR3 in amino acids: CSVSGDSGANVLTF. The CDR3 DNA follows: TGCAGCGTCTCCGGGGACTCTGGGGCCAACGTCCTGACTTTC. The chain carries TRBV29-1 and TRBJ2-6; tentative D call: TRBD2 (5 bases). V was trimmed by 6 bases and J by 0 bases, leaving 9 bases between them. The length of the CDR3 is 14 residues. Germline CDR1 SQVTM, CDR2 ANQGSEA.

This clonotype has a count of ten or more. The J gene is TRBJ1-6, the V gene TRBV30; no clear D. The germline V gene encodes CDR1 GTSNPN and CDR2 SVGIG (reference sequence). Trimming stripped 3 bases from V and 8 bases from J, with 11 bases between. The CDR3 covers 13 residues. CDR3 bases: TGTGCCTGGAGCGCTCAGGCCTATTCACCCCTCCACTTT. Translated: CAWSAQAYSPLHF.

This clonotype was counted only a few times. The chain has TRBV11-2 and TRBJ2-7; D is uncertain. From germline, CDR1 is SGHAT and CDR2 FQNNGV. This CDR3 comprises 15 residues. The V end was cut by 0 bases, the J end by 0 bases, with 9 bases between. CDR3 in amino acids: CASSLELPSSYEQYF. CDR3 nucleotides: TGTGCCAGCAGCTTAGAGCTCCCAAGCTCCTACGAGCAGTACTTC.

This clonotype was observed at least ten times. The V gene is TRBV29-1, the J gene TRBJ2-1; D gene ambiguous. Between the trimmed V and J ends, which lost 0 bases and 1 base, there was a span of 13 bases. The length of the CDR3 is 16 residues. Germline V gives CDR1 SQVTM, CDR2 ANQGSEA. CDR3 DNA: TGCAGCGTTGAAGACCGTACCTTTGGATCCTACAATGAGCAGTTCTTC. Amino acid sequence: CSVEDRTFGSYNEQFF.

This clonotype appeared a few times. V is TRBV6-2 or TRBV6-3 and J is TRBJ1-1; D uncertain. V lost 1 base and J lost 3, with 9 bases in between. The CDR3 is made up of 14 amino acids. Germline V gives CDR1 MNHEY, CDR2 SVGEGT. The CDR3: CASSYLGPDTEAFF. DNA for the CDR3: TGTGCCAGCAGTTACTTAGGACCCGACACTGAAGCTTTCTTT.

The chain combines TRBV6-5 with TRBJ1-1; the D gene is possibly TRBD1 (5 bases). The CDR3 sequence is 13 residues long. V dropped 6 bases and J dropped 6 bases, with 14 bases sitting between them. Germline V lookup: CDR1 MNHEY, CDR2 SVGAGI. Here the CDR3 DNA reads TGTGCCAGCAGCTCCCTCGGGGGGGCTGAAGCTTTCTTT. Protein product: CASSSLGGAEAFF.

In this sample, this clonotype turned up many times. This rearrangement joins TRBV25-1 to TRBJ2-7; D is unclear. CDR3 length equals 14 residues. The germline V and J ends were trimmed by 1 base and 0 bases, with 7 bases remaining between them. Germline V CDR1 and CDR2: MGHDK, SYGVNS. The CDR3 loop reads CASSEFYDSYEQYF. CDR3 coding DNA: TGTGCCAGCAGTGAATTTTATGACTCCTACGAGCAGTACTTC.

This clonotype was counted between two and nine times. V usage is TRBV5-1 and J usage is TRBJ1-1; D perhaps matches TRBD1 (5 bases). There are 15 residues in the CDR3. Germline-derived CDR1 and CDR2 are SGHRS and YFSETQ. The ends were cut back, 0 bases at V and 1 base at J, with 10 bases in the middle. CDR3 loop: CASSLVGASNTEAFF. CDR3 in DNA: TGCGCCAGCAGCTTGGTCGGGGCCTCGAACACTGAAGCTTTCTTT.

A few counts support this clonotype. Written as DNA, the CDR3 is TGTGCCAGCAGTGTGACAGGGGGCAGGCACGAGCAGTACTTC. It translates to CASSVTGGRHEQYF. This sequence joins TRBV6-5 and TRBJ2-7; TRBD1 agrees at 10 bases. Per the germline V gene, CDR1 is MNHEY and CDR2 is SVGAGI. V gave up 5 bases and J gave up 5 bases; unmatched junction bases: 6. There are 14 residues in the CDR3.

There are a few counts of this clonotype. V usage is TRBV6-2 or TRBV6-3 and J usage is TRBJ1-4; no firm D call. V shed 6 bases and J shed 3 bases, with 11 bases lying between them. The CDR3 contains 14 residues. CDR1 is MNHEY, CDR2 SVGEGT, per germline. CDR3 in amino acids: CASRPYVANEKLFF. The DNA for the CDR3 is TGTGCCAGCAGGCCCTACGTGGCTAATGAAAAACTGTTTTTT.

This clonotype was seen repeatedly, ten times or more. This CDR3 is CASSGGDPHNEQFF. CDR3 DNA: TGCGCCAGCAGTGGAGGGGACCCCCACAATGAGCAGTTCTTC. V gene TRBV5-1 combines with J gene TRBJ2-1; tentatively, D is TRBD2 (6 bases). CDR3 length: 14 amino acids. Trimming pared 5 bases from V and 5 bases from J, leaving 14 bases between. Germline CDR1 is SGHRS and CDR2 is YFSETQ.

This chain connects TRBV5-1 to TRBJ1-2; 7 nucleotides match TRBD1. CDR1 is SGHRS, CDR2 YFSETQ, per germline. The CDR3 extends over 15 amino acids. J lost 7 bases, V lost 0 bases, and 9 bases had no gene match. As DNA, the CDR3 is TGCGCCAGCAGCTTGGATGTGGGACAGATCTTTGGCTACACCTTC. Translated: CASSLDVGQIFGYTF.

This clonotype was recorded a few times. This sequence joins TRBV7-2 and TRBJ2-1; 8 bases fit TRBD2. Unmatched junction bases numbered 8, after V lost 5 bases and J lost 5 bases. The CDR3 covers 15 residues. Germline values: CDR1 SGHTA, CDR2 FQGNSA. The CDR3 spells CASSPGLVAHNEQFF. The CDR3 DNA is TGTGCCAGCAGCCCGGGACTAGTTGCCCACAATGAGCAGTTCTTC.

In this sample, this clonotype turned up a few times. The J gene is TRBJ1-3, the V gene TRBV28; D unclear. The CDR3 runs 14 residues. The germline V gene encodes CDR1 MDHEN and CDR2 SYDVKM. Deletions cut 6 bases from V and 0 bases from J, with 9 bases between. The chain's CDR3 is CASSTTRSGNTIYF. CDR3 DNA sequence: TGTGCCAGCAGCACCACGCGCTCTGGAAACACCATATATTTT.

This clonotype was recorded a few times. V is TRBV11-3 and J is TRBJ1-1; the D is unclear. CDR1 SGHNT and CDR2 YENEEA come from the germline V gene. This CDR3 contains 14 residues. V lost 1 base and J lost 4, with 10 bases in between. The CDR3 reads CASSLGPAGTEAFF. The CDR3 region has the DNA TGTGCCAGCAGCTTAGGGCCAGCGGGCACTGAAGCTTTCTTT.

The count of this clonotype is one. The chain uses TRBV11-2 and TRBJ2-7, with D unresolved. V was trimmed by 5 bases and J by 7 bases, leaving 15 bases between them. CDR1 and CDR2 from the germline V gene are SGHAT and FQNNGV. The CDR3 runs to 13 residues. DNA of the CDR3: TGTGCCAGCAGCCCCGCCGGCGGCGGAGAGCAGTACTTC. Protein sequence: CASSPAGGGEQYF.

As regards this clonotype: Given a much more abundant clone one base away, this may be a read error. This rearrangement joins TRBV7-2 to TRBJ2-3, with no clear D. The CDR3 has 13 residues. Germline CDR1 is SGHTA and CDR2 is FQGNSA. CDR3 nucleotides: TGTGCCAACAGCTTACGGAGCGCAGATACGCAGTATTTT. It codes for CANSLRSADTQYF.

In its sample, this clonotype was seen a few times. J is TRBJ2-5 and V is TRBV4-1; D gene uncertain. The germline gives CDR1 MGHRA, CDR2 YSYEKL. CDR3 length equals 12 residues. Trimming shortened V by 0 bases and J by 9 bases, and 8 bases separated the two germline ends. The CDR3 loop reads CASSQEGWAQYF. As DNA, the CDR3 is TGCGCCAGCAGCCAAGAAGGCTGGGCCCAGTACTTC.

This clonotype was picked up many times. The chain links TRBV28 to TRBJ2-7, with TRBD2 matching 11 bases. J lost 2 bases, V lost 1 base, and 4 bases had no gene match. CDR1 and CDR2 (germline): MDHEN, SYDVKM. CDR3 length: 16 amino acids. The CDR3 nucleotides are TGTGCCAGCAGTTTATATGGTAGCGGGAGGGCCTACGAGCAGTACTTC. Amino acids: CASSLYGSGRAYEQYF.

This clonotype came up a few times. A much larger clone lies one base from this, so it may be a read error. The chain carries TRBV13 and TRBJ1-1; TRBD1 agrees at 7 bases. Germline CDR1 reads PRHDT; CDR2 reads FYEKMQ (reference sequence). The CDR3 has 16 amino acids. The CDR3 sequence is CVSSLYWGHRGTVAFF. In DNA form, the CDR3 reads TGTGTCAGCAGCTTATACTGGGGTCACAGGGGCACTGTAGCTTTCTTT.

This clonotype was found a few times. The chain couples TRBV7-9 to TRBJ2-5; D could derive from TRBD1 or TRBD2 (5 bases each). CDR1 is SEHNR, CDR2 FQNEAQ, per germline (reference sequence). The CDR3 is 11 residues long. V lost 5 bases and J lost 9, with 10 bases in between. The DNA of the CDR3 is TGTGCCAGCAGCACCGTGGGGGCCCAGTACTTC. Translated, it gives CASSTVGAQYF.

The chain carries TRBV7-2 and TRBJ2-1; tentatively, D is TRBD1 or TRBD2 (5 bases each). Trimming removed 4 bases at V and 5 bases at J, with 15 bases between. CDR1 and CDR2 from the germline V gene are SGHTA and FQGNSA. The CDR3 length is 15 residues. The chain's CDR3 is CASSSGTGTHNEQFF. In nucleotides, the CDR3 is TGTGCCAGCAGCTCGGGAACCGGGACCCACAATGAGCAGTTCTTC.

This clonotype was detected ten times or more. The chain employs TRBV14 and TRBJ1-2; D is uncertain. The CDR3 covers 13 residues. Germline CDR1 reads SGHDN; CDR2 reads FVKESK. V gave up 0 bases and J gave up 8 bases, with 10 bases separating them. The CDR3 DNA sequence: TGTGCCAGCAGCCAAGATTTGGGGAAGGGCTACACCTTC. Its protein is CASSQDLGKGYTF.

The J gene is TRBJ2-7, the V gene TRBV6-6, with a possible D match to TRBD2 (5 bases). There are 14 residues in the CDR3. CDR1 and CDR2 from the germline V gene are MNHNY and SVGAGI (reference sequence). Trimming shortened V by 6 bases and J by 6 bases, and 18 bases separated the two germline ends. The CDR3 loop is CASRQPGKTFEQYF. Written as DNA, the CDR3 is TGTGCCAGCAGACAGCCGGGGAAGACCTTCGAGCAGTACTTC.

The chain uses TRBV7-2 and TRBJ2-3; the D is unclear. This CDR3 contains 14 residues. The V gene lost 5 bases and the J gene lost 5 bases, with 14 bases spanning the gap. Germline V gene sequence: CDR1 SGHTA, CDR2 FQGNSA. CDR3 DNA sequence: TGTGCCAGCAGCCCCTTTACTGTAGGAGATACGCAGTATTTT. This sequence encodes CASSPFTVGDTQYF.

This clonotype was recorded at least ten times. This rearrangement joins TRBV12-3 or TRBV12-4 to TRBJ1-3; D unclear. V lost 2 bases and J lost 0, with 11 bases in between. CDR3 length: 16 residues. The CDR3 region has the DNA TGTGCCAGCAGTTTAACCTCCGGGGTCTCTGGAAACACCATATATTTT. Its protein is CASSLTSGVSGNTIYF.

This chain connects TRBV20-1 to TRBJ1-5; 10 bases match TRBD1. The CDR3 is 15 residues long. CDR1 and CDR2 (germline): DFQATT, SNEGSKA (reference sequence). Germline trimming cut 3 bases from V and 4 bases from J; bases unmatched to any gene: 6. The CDR3 is CSASLTGGANQPQHF. DNA for the CDR3: TGCAGTGCTAGCTTGACAGGGGGCGCGAATCAGCCCCAGCATTTT.

The chain joins TRBV18 to TRBJ2-2, with D possibly being TRBD2 (7 bases). Germline V gene sequence: CDR1 KGHSH, CDR2 LQKENI. The CDR3 totals 17 residues. The V gene lost 6 bases and the J gene lost 0 bases, with 17 bases spanning the gap. CDR3 region: CASSGLRGATNTGELFF. CDR3 DNA sequence: TGTGCCAGCTCCGGATTACGGGGGGCTACGAACACCGGGGAGCTGTTTTTT.

This clonotype was seen repeatedly, ten times or more. The chain carries TRBV28 and TRBJ1-6; D is undetermined. Germline V CDR1 and CDR2: MDHEN, SYDVKM. Trimming pared 7 bases from V and 0 bases from J, leaving 10 bases between. This CDR3 region has 15 residues. CDR3 DNA sequence: TGTGCCAGCACTGATACGAGCTCCTATAATTCACCCCTCCACTTT. This encodes CASTDTSSYNSPLHF.